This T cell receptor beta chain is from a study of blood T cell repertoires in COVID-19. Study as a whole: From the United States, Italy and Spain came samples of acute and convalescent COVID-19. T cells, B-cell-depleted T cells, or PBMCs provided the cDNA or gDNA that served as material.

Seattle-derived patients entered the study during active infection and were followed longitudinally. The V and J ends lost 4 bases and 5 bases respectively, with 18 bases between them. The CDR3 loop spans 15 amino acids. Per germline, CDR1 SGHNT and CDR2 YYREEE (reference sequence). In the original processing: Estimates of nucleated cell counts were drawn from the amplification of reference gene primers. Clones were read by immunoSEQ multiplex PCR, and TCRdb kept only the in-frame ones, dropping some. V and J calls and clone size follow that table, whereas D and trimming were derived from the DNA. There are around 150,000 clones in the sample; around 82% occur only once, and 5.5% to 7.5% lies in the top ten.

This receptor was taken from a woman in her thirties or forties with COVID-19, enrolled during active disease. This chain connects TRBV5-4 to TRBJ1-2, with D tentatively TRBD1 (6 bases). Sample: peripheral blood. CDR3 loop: CASSLDSLEIYGYTF. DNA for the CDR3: TGTGCCAGCAGCCTGGACAGCTTGGAAATATATGGCTACACCTTC.